This TCR beta chain stems from a study of T cell clonality in common variable immunodeficiency. The V and J ends lost 6 bases and 1 base respectively, with 16 bases between them. The CDR3 runs to 16 residues. Germline loops: CDR1 KGHSH, CDR2 LQKENI. Produced via immunoSEQ multiplex PCR; TCRdb's table is partial and in-frame only. The counts give over 30,000 clones, none of them seen only once; roughly 4% is held by the top ten. The table lists this clone with many counts. Its antigen is not identified. The read is 3 residues too short to cover the CDR3 end, so that end is filled in from the germline J gene. Findings and limits, study-wide: CVID subjects had higher TCRbeta clonality than healthy controls, most marked in about a third. Compared with controls, CVID subjects had fewer shared TCRbeta clones.

The clonotype originates from a person aged 18 to 75 in good health. This chain connects TRBV18 to TRBJ2-4; no reliable D call. Sequenced: peripheral blood mononuclear cells. CDR3 amino acids: CASSSYSPRAKNIQYF. The CDR3 DNA, read in part, is TGTGCCAGCTCTTCATACTCCCCCCGGGCCAAAAACATT.